The clone carrying this TCR beta chain was counted a few times. The antigen is not known. Notes on the study in general: Larger-cohort validation covered only one TCR beta V-J rearrangement. Tumor memory CD4+ T cell TCR gene usage was found to cluster with blood and lymph node memory CD4+ cells and with lymph node naive CD4+ cells.

Purified naive CD4+ T cells were depleted of CD25+ Tregs. V shed 6 bases and J 2 bases; nucleotides not matched to a gene: 7. The CDR3 is 15 residues long. Germline V gene lookup returns CDR1 MNHNS and CDR2 SASEGT. After constant-region reverse-primer amplification, full-length variable regions underwent semi-nested PCR with Nested Universal Primer A. TCRdb passed the 5' RACE reads through MiXCR, listing each CDR3 protein once. The sample lists 45,000 to 55,000 distinct CDR3 sequences, about 25% occurring once. This TCR came from a female donor with breast cancer. The chain joins TRBV6-1 to TRBJ1-5; 7 bases agree with TRBD1. Sequenced: tumor-infiltrating naive CD4+ T cells sorted from the breast tumor. Subset described: naive CD4+ T cells, CD4+CD45RA+CD25-. The CDR3 DNA is TGTGCCAGCAGCGACAGGGAAGGGGGCAATCAGCCCCAGCATTTT. It specifies CASSDREGGNQPQHF.